Below are 7 T cell receptor beta chains sequenced from a single sample in a study of T cells in Graves' hyperthyroidism and ophthalmopathy. TCR beta CDR3 regions were amplified from RNA. Carried out on the TCR CDR3, a first-round RT-PCR used the HTBI primer set. A single record per CDR3 protein comes from TCRdb applying MiXCR to the multiplex PCR reads. This sample has 330,000 or so distinct CDR3 sequences, with 15% to 20% found just once. Sequenced sample: blood. The receptors were sampled from a woman aged 40 to 55 with Graves' ophthalmopathy.

The J gene is TRBJ2-5, the V gene TRBV7-9; D assignment may be TRBD1 or TRBD2 (5 bases each). Germline V gene lookup returns CDR1 SEHNR and CDR2 FQNEAQ (reference sequence). Trimming left V 5 bases short and J 5 bases short, with 15 bases between. The CDR3 spans 14 residues. For the CDR3, the DNA is TGTGCCAGCAGCCCGGGACCGCCTGTGGAGACCCAGTACTTC. Translating gives CASSPGPPVETQYF.

There are many counts of this clonotype. CDR3 loop: CASSYSGGSNTQYF. DNA of the CDR3: TGTGCCAGCAGTTACTCGGGCGGGAGTAATACGCAGTATTTT. The chain uses TRBV6-2 or TRBV6-3 and TRBJ2-3, with TRBD2 identical over 7 bases. V shed 0 bases and J 7 bases; nucleotides not matched to a gene: 4. The CDR3 has 14 residues. Germline lookup yields CDR1 MNHEY and CDR2 SVGEGT.

This clonotype was seen many times. The V gene is TRBV2, the J gene TRBJ2-7; unclear D gene. The length of the CDR3 is 16 residues. Per germline, CDR1 SNHLY and CDR2 FYNNEI. Trimming removed 0 bases from V and 5 bases from J, with 17 bases in between. The CDR3 region has the DNA TGTGCCAGCAGTGAAGCTTACTGGACCGTCAAGAACGAGCAGTACTTC. Protein: CASSEAYWTVKNEQYF.

This clonotype was recorded at least ten times. The V and J genes are TRBV5-1 and TRBJ1-1; TRBD1 matches 8 bases. The V gene's germline CDR1 is SGHRS and CDR2 YFSETQ. The V gene end was trimmed by 2 bases and the J gene end by 0 bases; junction bases not matched to a gene: 3. The CDR3 is 15 residues long. The CDR3 is CASSLGQGMNTEAFF. As DNA, the CDR3 is TGCGCCAGCAGCTTAGGACAGGGCATGAACACTGAAGCTTTCTTT.

This clonotype has just a few counts. This may stem from a read error, because a much larger clone lies one nucleotide away. The rearrangement uses TRBV10-3 and TRBJ2-7; possibly TRBD1 or TRBD2 for D (5 bases each). There are 11 residues in the CDR3. Germline values: CDR1 ENHRY, CDR2 SYGVKD. This chain's CDR3 is CVTRDDYEQYF. The CDR3 nucleotides are TGTGTCACTAGGGACGATTACGAGCAGTACTTC.

This clonotype came up many times. The V and J genes are TRBV12-3 or TRBV12-4 and TRBJ2-7; 8 bases align to TRBD1. The CDR3 contains 13 residues. The ends lost 5 bases at V and 1 base at J; junction bases unmatched: 1. CDR3 sequence (DNA): TGTGCCAGCAGTGGGGACAGGTCCTACGAGCAGTACTTC. Encoded protein: CASSGDRSYEQYF.

The rearrangement links TRBV6-1 to TRBJ2-2, with TRBD1 identical over 7 bases. Germline CDR1 is MNHNS and CDR2 is SASEGT. CDR3 size: 14 residues. With V trimmed by 11 bases and J by 3 bases, 9 bases remained unmatched. CDR3 sequence reads: CAGRRDRYTGELFF. In DNA form, the CDR3 reads TGTGCCGGAAGACGGGACAGATACACCGGGGAGCTGTTTTTT.